This record covers a single T cell receptor (beta chain). This sample was included in a study of blood T cell repertoires in COVID-19. On the study more broadly: The United States, Italy and Spain provided the acute and convalescent COVID-19 samples. T cells, B-cell-depleted T cells, or PBMCs supplied cDNA or gDNA.

Assay: immunoSEQ multiplex PCR; the TCRdb copy retains only in-frame clones and omits some. The sample has roughly 120,000 clones; about 85% are singletons. Germline V gene data show CDR1 as LNHNV and CDR2 as YYDKDF (reference sequence). V was trimmed by 0 bases and J by 2 bases, leaving 10 bases between them. The CDR3 runs to 15 residues. Enrolled during active infection, Seattle patients were then followed longitudinally. The chain links TRBV15 to TRBJ2-5, with D uncertain. This sequence originates from a woman over 75 with COVID-19, enrolled during active disease. What was sequenced was peripheral blood. CDR3 bases: TGTGCCACCAGCAGAGACTCAGGCAGGCAAGAGACCCAGTACTTC. Its translation: CATSRDSGRQETQYF.